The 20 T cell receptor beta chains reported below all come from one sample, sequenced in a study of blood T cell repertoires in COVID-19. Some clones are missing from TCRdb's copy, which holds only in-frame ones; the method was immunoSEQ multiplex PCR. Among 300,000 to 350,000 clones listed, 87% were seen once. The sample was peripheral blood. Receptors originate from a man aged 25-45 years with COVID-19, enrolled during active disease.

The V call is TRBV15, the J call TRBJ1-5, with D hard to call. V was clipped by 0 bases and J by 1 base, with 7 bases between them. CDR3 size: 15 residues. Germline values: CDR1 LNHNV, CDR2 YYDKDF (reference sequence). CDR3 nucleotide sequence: TGTGCCACCAGCAGAGATCTGGGCAGCAATCAGCCCCAGCATTTT. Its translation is CATSRDLGSNQPQHF.

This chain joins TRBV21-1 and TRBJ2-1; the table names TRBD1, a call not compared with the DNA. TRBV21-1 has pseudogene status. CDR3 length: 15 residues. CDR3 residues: CATGYGAGGTNEQFF. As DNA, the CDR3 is TGTGCCACCGGTTACGGGGCAGGGGGTACGAATGAGCAGTTCTTC.

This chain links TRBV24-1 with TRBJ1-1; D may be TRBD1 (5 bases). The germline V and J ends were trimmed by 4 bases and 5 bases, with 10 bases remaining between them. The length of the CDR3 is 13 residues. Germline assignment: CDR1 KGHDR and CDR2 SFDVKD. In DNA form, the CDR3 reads TGTGCCACCAGTGAGCGACGGGGGACTGAAGCTTTCTTT. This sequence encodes CATSERRGTEAFF.

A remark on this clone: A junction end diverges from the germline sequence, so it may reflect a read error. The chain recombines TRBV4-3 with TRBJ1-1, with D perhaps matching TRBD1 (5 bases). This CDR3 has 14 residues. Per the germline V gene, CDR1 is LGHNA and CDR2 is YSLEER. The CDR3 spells CASRQLGGAYEAFF. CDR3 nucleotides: TGCGCCAGCCGCCAACTAGGCGGGGCCTATGAAGCTTTCTTT.

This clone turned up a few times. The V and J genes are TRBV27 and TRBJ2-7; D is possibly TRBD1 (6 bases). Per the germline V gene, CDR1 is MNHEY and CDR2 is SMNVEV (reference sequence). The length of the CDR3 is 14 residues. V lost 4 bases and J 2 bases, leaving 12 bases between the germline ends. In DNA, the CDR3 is TGTGCCAGCAGTTCCCTAGACAGGCCCTACGAGCAGTACTTC. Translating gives CASSSLDRPYEQYF.

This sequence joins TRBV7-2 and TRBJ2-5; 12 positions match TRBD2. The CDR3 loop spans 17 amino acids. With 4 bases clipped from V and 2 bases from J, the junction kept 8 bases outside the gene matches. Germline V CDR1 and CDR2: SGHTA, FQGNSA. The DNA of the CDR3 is TGTGCCAGCAGCTCGTACCGACTAGCGGGAGTACAAGAGACCCAGTACTTC. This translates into CASSSYRLAGVQETQYF.

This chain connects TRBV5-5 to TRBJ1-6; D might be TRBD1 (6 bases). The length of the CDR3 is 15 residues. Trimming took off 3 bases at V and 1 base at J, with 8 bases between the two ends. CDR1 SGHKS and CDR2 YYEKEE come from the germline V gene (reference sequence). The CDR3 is CASSSQGSYNSPLHF. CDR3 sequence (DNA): TGTGCCAGCAGCTCACAGGGATCCTATAATTCACCCCTCCACTTT.

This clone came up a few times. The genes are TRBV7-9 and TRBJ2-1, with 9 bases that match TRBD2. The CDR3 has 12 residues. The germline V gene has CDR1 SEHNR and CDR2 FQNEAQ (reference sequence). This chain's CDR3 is CVLAGDYNEQFF. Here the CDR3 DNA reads TGTGTCTTAGCGGGGGACTACAATGAGCAGTTCTTC.

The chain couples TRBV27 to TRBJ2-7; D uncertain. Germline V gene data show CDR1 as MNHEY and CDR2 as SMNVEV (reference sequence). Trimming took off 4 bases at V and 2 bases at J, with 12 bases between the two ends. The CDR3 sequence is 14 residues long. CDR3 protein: CASSSRSYPYEQYF. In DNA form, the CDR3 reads TGTGCCAGCAGTTCCCGATCCTATCCCTACGAGCAGTACTTC.

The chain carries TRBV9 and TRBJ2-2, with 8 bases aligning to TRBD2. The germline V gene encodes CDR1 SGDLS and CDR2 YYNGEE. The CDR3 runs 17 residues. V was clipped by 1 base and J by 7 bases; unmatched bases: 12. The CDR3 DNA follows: TGTGCCAGCAGCGTATTATCCGGGGGGGCGATCAACGGGGAGCTGTTTTTT. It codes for CASSVLSGGAINGELFF.

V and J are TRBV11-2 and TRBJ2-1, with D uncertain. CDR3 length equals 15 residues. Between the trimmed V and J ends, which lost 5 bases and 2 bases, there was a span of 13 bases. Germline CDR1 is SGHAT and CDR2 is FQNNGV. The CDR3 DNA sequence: TGTGCCAGCAGCCGTGAGGAGCAAGCCTACAATGAGCAGTTCTTC. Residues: CASSREEQAYNEQFF.

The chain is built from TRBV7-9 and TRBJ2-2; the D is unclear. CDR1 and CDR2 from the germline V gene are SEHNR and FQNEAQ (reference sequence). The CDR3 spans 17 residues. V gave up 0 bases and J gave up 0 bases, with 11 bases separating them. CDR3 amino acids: CASSLAVTYTNTGELFF. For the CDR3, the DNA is TGTGCCAGCAGCTTAGCAGTGACATACACGAACACCGGGGAGCTGTTTTTT. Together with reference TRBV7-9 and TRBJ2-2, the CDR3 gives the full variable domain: DTGVSQNPRHKITKRGQNVTFRCDPISEHNRLYWYRQTLGQGPEFLTYFQNEAQLEKSRLLSDRFSAERPKGSFSTLEIQRTEQGDSAMYLCASSLAVTYTNTGELFFGEGSRLTVL.

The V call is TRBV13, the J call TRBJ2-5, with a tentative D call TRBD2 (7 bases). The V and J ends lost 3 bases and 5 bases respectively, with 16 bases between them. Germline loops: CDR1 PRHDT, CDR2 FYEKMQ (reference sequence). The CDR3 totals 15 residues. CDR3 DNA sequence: TGTGCCAGCAGCTTCACTTCTAGGGGGGGCGAGACCCAGTACTTC. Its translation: CASSFTSRGGETQYF.

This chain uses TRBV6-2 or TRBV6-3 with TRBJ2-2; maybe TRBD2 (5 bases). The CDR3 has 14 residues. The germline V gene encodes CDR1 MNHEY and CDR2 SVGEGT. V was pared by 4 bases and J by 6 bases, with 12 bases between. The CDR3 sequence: CASSSRTGPGELFF. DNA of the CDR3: TGTGCCAGCAGTTCGAGGACTGGACCCGGGGAGCTGTTTTTT.

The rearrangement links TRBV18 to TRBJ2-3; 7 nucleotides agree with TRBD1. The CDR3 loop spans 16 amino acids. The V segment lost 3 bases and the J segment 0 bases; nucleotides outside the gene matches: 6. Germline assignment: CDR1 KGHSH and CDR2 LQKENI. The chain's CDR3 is CASSPPGTASTDTQYF. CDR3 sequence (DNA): TGTGCCAGCTCACCTCCCGGGACAGCAAGCACAGATACGCAGTATTTT.

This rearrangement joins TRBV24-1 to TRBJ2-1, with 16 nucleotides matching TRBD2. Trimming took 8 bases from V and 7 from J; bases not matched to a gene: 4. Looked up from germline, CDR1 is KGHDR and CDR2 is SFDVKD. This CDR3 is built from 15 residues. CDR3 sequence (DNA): TGTGCCACCATGGGACTAGCGGGAGGGAGGAATGAGCAGTTCTTC. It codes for CATMGLAGGRNEQFF.

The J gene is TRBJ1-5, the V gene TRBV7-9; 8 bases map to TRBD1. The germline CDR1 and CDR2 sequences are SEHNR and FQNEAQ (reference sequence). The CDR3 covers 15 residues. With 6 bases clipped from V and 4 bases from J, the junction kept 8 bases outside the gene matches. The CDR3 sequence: CASRGSGTGNQPQHF. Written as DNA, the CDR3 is TGTGCCAGCAGGGGTTCGGGGACAGGAAATCAGCCCCAGCATTTT.

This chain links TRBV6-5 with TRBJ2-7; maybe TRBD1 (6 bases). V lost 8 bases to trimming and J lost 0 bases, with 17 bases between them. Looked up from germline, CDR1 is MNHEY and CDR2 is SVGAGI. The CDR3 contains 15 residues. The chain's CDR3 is CASAAYRAYSYEQYF. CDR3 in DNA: TGTGCCAGCGCTGCATACAGGGCTTACTCCTACGAGCAGTACTTC.

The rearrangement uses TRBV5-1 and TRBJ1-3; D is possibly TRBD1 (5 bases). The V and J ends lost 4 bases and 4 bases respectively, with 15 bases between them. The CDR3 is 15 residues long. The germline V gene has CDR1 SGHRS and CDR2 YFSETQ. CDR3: CASSAGPAAGNTIYF. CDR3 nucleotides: TGCGCCAGCAGCGCGGGACCTGCTGCGGGAAACACCATATATTTT.

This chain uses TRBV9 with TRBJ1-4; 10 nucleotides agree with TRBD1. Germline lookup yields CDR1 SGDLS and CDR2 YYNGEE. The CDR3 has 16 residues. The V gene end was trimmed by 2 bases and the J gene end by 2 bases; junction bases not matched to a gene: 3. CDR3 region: CASSVGQGVTNEKLFF. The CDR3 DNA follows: TGTGCCAGCAGCGTTGGACAGGGGGTGACTAATGAAAAACTGTTTTTT.